The source of this TCR beta chain is a study of blood T cell repertoires in COVID-19. For the study at large: The analysed material was cDNA or gDNA that came from T cells, B-cell-depleted T cells, or PBMCs.

The data were produced by immunoSEQ multiplex PCR, yet TCRdb's version contains in-frame clones alone and is incomplete. Of approximately 210,000 clones in the sample, 88% were seen once. This CDR3 comprises 16 residues. The germline V gene encodes CDR1 MNHNY and CDR2 SVGAGI (reference sequence). Between the trimmed V and J ends, which lost 5 bases and 7 bases, there was a span of 21 bases. The rearrangement uses TRBV6-6 and TRBJ2-1; D is possibly TRBD2 (6 bases). The receptor comes from a man in his 70s with acute or convalescent COVID-19. Specimen: peripheral blood. This CDR3 reads CASSGPGRGLSNEQFF. CDR3 in DNA: TGTGCCAGCAGTGGCCCCGGGAGAGGGCTGTCTAATGAGCAGTTCTTC.